This TCR beta chain is drawn from a study of long-term antiretroviral therapy in people with HIV. Losses at the gene ends were 2 bases for V and 5 bases for J; bases not matched to a gene: 6. Looked up from germline, CDR1 is MNHEY and CDR2 is SVGAGI. The CDR3 is 15 amino acids. No donor had fewer than one pre-ART PBMC sample or fewer than two post-ART PBMC samples. Samples were assayed with immunoSEQ v3.0 at survey level. Clones were sequenced by immunoSEQ multiplex PCR, and TCRdb holds only the in-frame ones, with some missing. The repertoire has 25,000 to 30,000 clones, 75% to 90% of them found once; the top ten carry 8.3%.

The chain employs TRBV6-5 and TRBJ2-5; TRBD2 matches 9 bases. The sequences come from unsorted PBMCs, collected 3.2 years before starting antiretroviral therapy. This clonotype was obtained from a man aged 50 to 59 with HIV. The CDR3 DNA is TGTGCCAGCAGTTACGGGGGGACTAGCTTGGAGACCCAGTACTTC. Protein: CASSYGGTSLETQYF.